This is a list of T cell receptor beta chains from one sample in a study of blood T cell repertoires in COVID-19. Clones were read by immunoSEQ multiplex PCR, and TCRdb kept only the in-frame ones, dropping some. The sample carries around 250,000 clones, over 75% recorded once. Material for sequencing was PBMCs or T cells enriched from blood (not recorded which). Every receptor here comes from a young man who had recovered from COVID-19. Each CDR3 is given with its conserved first and last residue. A D gene is named only where the DNA matches it firmly. Where a row states a size, it is once, few, many or the class of an expanded clone; other rows omit it.

clone_size | j_call | v_call | d_call | cdr3_aa | cdr3_nt
- | TRBJ2-1 | TRBV7-9 | - | CASSPAPGTSSYNEQFF | TGTGCCAGCAGCCCGGCCCCCGGGACTTCCTCCTACAATGAGCAGTTCTTC
- | TRBJ2-7 | TRBV28 | TRBD2 | CATVAGPSEQYF | TGTGCCACCGTAGCGGGCCCCTCAGAGCAGTACTTC
- | TRBJ2-3 | TRBV30 | TRBD2 | CAWSVGLAGGYSTDTQYF | TGTGCCTGGAGTGTAGGACTAGCGGGGGGGTACAGCACAGATACGCAGTATTTT
few | TRBJ2-1 | TRBV5-1 | - | CASSPEGTQIYNEQFF | TGCGCCAGCAGCCCGGAGGGGACTCAGATCTACAATGAGCAGTTCTTC
- | TRBJ2-2 | TRBV5-1 | TRBD2 | CASSLGLAGGSVNTGELFF | TGCGCCAGCAGCTTAGGACTAGCGGGGGGTTCTGTTAACACCGGGGAGCTGTTTTTT
- | TRBJ2-1 | TRBV9 | TRBD2 | CASSVGPSGYNEQFF | TGTGCCAGCAGCGTAGGGCCTAGCGGCTACAATGAGCAGTTCTTC
- | TRBJ2-7 | TRBV21-1 | - | CASSQGGGLAGVEQYF | TGTGCCAGCAGTCAGGGGGGTGGACTAGCGGGAGTCGAGCAGTACTTC
- | TRBJ2-3 | TRBV5-1 | TRBD2 | CASSLGASGGEITDTQYF | TGCGCCAGCAGCTTGGGTGCTAGCGGGGGAGAGATCACAGATACGCAGTATTTT
- | TRBJ2-3 | TRBV6-5 | TRBD2 | CASSYWRGGADTQYF | TGTGCCAGCAGTTATTGGCGGGGGGGCGCAGATACGCAGTATTTT
- | TRBJ1-1 | TRBV14 | - | CASSRTPGNTEAFF | TGTGCCAGCAGCCGGACACCAGGGAACACTGAAGCTTTCTTT
- | TRBJ2-3 | TRBV18 | TRBD1 | CASSPKQGWDTQYF | TGTGCCAGCTCACCTAAACAGGGGTGGGATACGCAGTATTTT
- | TRBJ1-1 | TRBV28 | TRBD1 | CASRPLGRGQVTEAFF | TGTGCCAGCAGACCATTGGGCAGGGGGCAGGTTACTGAAGCTTTCTTT
once | TRBJ2-3 | TRBV19 | TRBD1 | CASSPDRVWSTDTQYF | TGTGCCAGTAGTCCCGACAGGGTTTGGAGCACAGATACGCAGTATTTT
- | TRBJ2-1 | TRBV11-2 | - | CASSPGLSSYNEQFF | TGTGCCAGCAGCCCTGGGCTTAGCTCCTACAATGAGCAGTTCTTC
- | TRBJ2-5 | TRBV7-8 | - | CASSPQGGTETQYF | TGTGCCAGCAGCCCCCAGGGCGGGACGGAGACCCAGTACTTC
- | TRBJ1-1 | TRBV19 | - | CASSIEAWREAFF | TGTGCCAGTAGTATCGAGGCATGGAGAGAGGCTTTCTTT
- | TRBJ2-6 | TRBV7-2 | - | CASSPGGTSGANVLTF | TGTGCCAGCAGCCCAGGGGGGACGTCTGGGGCCAACGTCCTGACTTTC
- | TRBJ1-6 | TRBV3-1/TRBV3-2 | TRBD1 | CASSPGTGGSPLHF | TGTGCCAGCAGCCCAGGGACAGGCGGATCACCCCTCCACTTT
- | TRBJ1-5 | TRBV6-5 | TRBD1 | CASTGTGGNQPQHF | TGTGCCAGCACAGGGACAGGGGGCAATCAGCCCCAGCATTTT
- | TRBJ1-2 | TRBV27 | - | CATLLGNGYTF | TGTGCCACCCTACTAGGGAATGGCTACACCTTC
once | TRBJ1-5 | TRBV3-1/TRBV3-2 | - | CASSQTENQPQHF | TGTGCCAGCAGCCAAACGGAGAATCAGCCCCAGCATTTT
- | TRBJ2-2 | TRBV4-1 | TRBD2 | CASSQVSSGSSPGELFF | TGCGCCAGCAGCCAAGTTTCTAGCGGGAGCTCTCCCGGGGAGCTGTTTTTT
- | TRBJ1-2 | TRBV25-1 | TRBD1 | CASRADRGGYYGYTF | TGTGCCAGCAGGGCAGACAGGGGTGGGTACTATGGCTACACCTTC
- | TRBJ2-5 | TRBV3-1/TRBV3-2 | - | CASSQVSSVETQYF | TGTGCCAGCAGCCAAGTGTCTAGCGTGGAGACCCAGTACTTC
- | TRBJ1-5 | TRBV7-8 | TRBD1 | CASSLVRDRYSNQPQHF | TGTGCCAGCAGCTTAGTAAGGGACAGATATAGCAATCAGCCCCAGCATTTT
- | TRBJ2-3 | TRBV11-2 | TRBD2 | CASTPYGGEAGQNTDTQYF | TGTGCCAGCACCCCCTACGGGGGGGAAGCGGGCCAGAACACAGATACGCAGTATTTT
- | TRBJ2-5 | TRBV10-3 | TRBD2 | CAISQSSGGETQYF | TGTGCCATCAGCCAAAGTAGCGGGGGAGAGACCCAGTACTTC
- | TRBJ2-6 | TRBV24-1 | TRBD2 | CATSDPGGSGANVLTF | TGTGCCACCAGTGATCCGGGGGGATCGGGGGCCAACGTCCTGACTTTC
- | TRBJ2-3 | TRBV3-1/TRBV3-2 | - | CASSQADTQYF | TGTGCCAGCAGCCAGGCCGATACGCAGTATTTT
- | TRBJ1-3 | TRBV6-5 | TRBD1 | CASTLQGRPGNTIYF | TGTGCCAGCACCTTACAGGGGAGGCCTGGAAACACCATATATTTT
- | TRBJ1-5 | TRBV10-3 | - | CAIGRDTNQPQHF | TGTGCCATCGGAAGGGACACCAATCAGCCCCAGCATTTT
- | TRBJ2-2 | TRBV28 | - | CASSPRTRELFF | TGTGCCAGCAGTCCGAGAACCAGGGAGCTGTTTTTT
- | TRBJ2-7 | TRBV7-2 | TRBD2 | CASSSIFTGLAYYEQYF | TGTGCCAGCAGCTCTATCTTTACGGGACTAGCGTACTACGAGCAGTACTTC
few | TRBJ1-1 | TRBV5-4 | TRBD1 | CASSRQGAPTEAFF | TGTGCCAGCAGCAGACAGGGGGCTCCCACTGAAGCTTTCTTT
once | TRBJ1-2 | TRBV6-6 | - | CASSPGAGGYGYTF | TGTGCCAGCAGTCCAGGGGCTGGGGGCTATGGCTACACCTTC
once | TRBJ2-2 | TRBV5-1 | TRBD2 | CASRPYGTSPNTGELFF | TGCGCCAGCAGACCGTACGGGACTAGCCCGAACACCGGGGAGCTGTTTTTT
- | TRBJ1-2 | TRBV7-9 | - | CASSLNGVPGYTF | TGTGCCAGCAGCTTAAACGGGGTTCCTGGCTACACCTTC
- | TRBJ2-1 | TRBV14 | TRBD1 | CASSQLLVGGGEQFF | TGTGCCAGCAGCCAACTCCTAGTAGGGGGCGGTGAGCAGTTCTTC
- | TRBJ2-6 | TRBV6-5 | - | CASSYSEAFGANVLTF | TGTGCCAGCAGTTACTCGGAGGCTTTTGGGGCCAACGTCCTGACTTTC
- | TRBJ1-2 | TRBV19 | - | CASSISGGADGYTF | TGTGCCAGTAGTATTTCGGGGGGCGCAGATGGCTACACCTTC
- | TRBJ1-4 | TRBV5-1 | TRBD1 | CASSPTGATNEKLFF | TGCGCCAGCAGCCCGACAGGGGCAACTAATGAAAAACTGTTTTTT
- | TRBJ2-1 | TRBV19 | TRBD1 | CASSRQGYNEQFF | TGTGCCAGTAGTCGACAGGGCTACAATGAGCAGTTCTTC
- | TRBJ2-4 | TRBV25-1 | TRBD1 | CASSEQGVGNIQYF | TGTGCCAGCAGTGAACAGGGGGTTGGAAACATTCAGTACTTC
- | TRBJ1-5 | TRBV10-3 | - | CAISAVTNQPQHF | TGTGCCATCAGTGCAGTTACCAATCAGCCCCAGCATTTT
many | TRBJ2-1 | TRBV12-1 | - | CASSLRDRWKRWSSYNEQFF | TGTGCCAGCAGCCTCCGGGACAGGTGGAAGCGGTGGAGCTCCTACAATGAGCAGTTCTTC
- | TRBJ2-7 | TRBV11-1 | - | CASRPGQIIGEQYF | TGTGCCAGCAGACCCGGACAGATCATAGGCGAGCAGTACTTC
- | TRBJ1-6 | TRBV28 | - | CASIQDTGGVNSPLHF | TGTGCCAGCATCCAAGACACCGGAGGTGTTAACTCACCCCTCCACTTT